This TCR beta chain originates from a study of CD8 T cells in ankylosing spondylitis. Overall study findings and caveats: Relatively scarce in peripheral blood, disease-linked clones were CD8+. A motif of 7 or 8 highly homologous TCR beta variants was seen as apparently characteristic of ankylosing spondylitis blood.

This clonotype came up a few times. Its antigen remains unidentified. Each TCR beta library was made by quantitative 5'-RACE that incorporated molecular barcodes. TCRdb re-analysed the 5' RACE reads in MiXCR, keeping a single row per CDR3 protein. The table records under 300,000 distinct CDR3 sequences, roughly 10% of them present only once. CDR1 and CDR2 from the germline V gene are SNHLY and FYNNEI. The CDR3 sequence is 14 residues long. The trim removed 6 bases at V and 3 bases at J, leaving 4 bases unmatched. Sequenced material: blood, either unsorted or a sorted T cell fraction (not recorded which). V usage is TRBV2 and J usage is TRBJ1-3, with 8 bases matching TRBD1. The receptor was isolated from a male donor with ankylosing spondylitis or in good health (not recorded which). CDR3 in amino acids: CASRATGDGNTIYF. In nucleotides, the CDR3 is TGTGCCAGCAGAGCGACAGGGGATGGAAACACCATATATTTT.